This T cell receptor beta chain emerged from a study of T cells after yellow fever vaccination. Study results and limitations: Post-booster repertoires contained most primary-vaccination clones again (around 96% CD4, over 70% CD8).

TCRdb reanalysed the 5' RACE reads using MiXCR and keeps one entry per CDR3 protein. The sample has 230,000 or so distinct CDR3 sequences, about 3.5% seen once; the top ten hold around 19%. Many counts were recorded for this clonotype. Its antigen is undetermined. The sample consisted of PBMCs, taken 15 days after the yellow fever booster vaccination. The TCR sequence derives from a man younger than 35 who received the YFV17D yellow fever vaccine.

In DNA, the CDR3 is TGTGCCAGCCGCTATAGCGGGGGGTACAATGAGCAGTTCTTC. Its translation is CASRYSGGYNEQFF. This chain links TRBV4-2 with TRBJ2-1; 10 positions match TRBD2. V lost 8 bases, J lost 4 bases, and 5 bases stayed unmatched. This CDR3 contains 14 residues. Per germline, CDR1 LGHNA and CDR2 YNFKEQ.